This passage covers 12 T cell receptor beta chains from one sample sequenced in a study of radiotherapy plus CTLA-4 blockade in lung cancer. TCRdb's table, derived via immunoSEQ multiplex PCR, lists solely in-frame clones and lacks some. Among about 97,000 clones, about four fifths were seen once, and the ten largest hold 2.5% to 3.5%. The sample was peripheral blood, taken from a patient treated with radiotherapy plus ipilimumab. These receptors all stem from a human donor with non-small cell lung cancer who had a partial response to radiotherapy plus ipilimumab. Some clones in this sample may be carry-over from other donors' samples.

The chain uses TRBV2 and TRBJ1-5; D is possibly TRBD1 (5 bases). Trimming pared 6 bases from V and 4 bases from J, leaving 10 bases between. Germline V gene data show CDR1 as SNHLY and CDR2 as FYNNEI. The CDR3 runs to 13 residues. The CDR3 sequence is CASSMGLNQPQHF. The CDR3 DNA is TGTGCCAGCAGCATGGGACTAAATCAGCCCCAGCATTTT.

V usage is TRBV7-9 and J usage is TRBJ1-4, with a weak D call TRBD1 (5 bases). The V gene lost 4 bases and the J gene lost 1 base, with 10 bases spanning the gap. The V gene's germline CDR1 is SEHNR and CDR2 FQNEAQ (reference sequence). This CDR3 has 15 amino acids. This chain's CDR3 is CASSWGVLTNEKLFF. The CDR3 DNA reads TGTGCCAGCAGCTGGGGCGTCCTAACTAATGAAAAACTGTTTTTT.

This clone was observed a few times. The CDR3 DNA reads as TGTGCCTGGAGCCGACCCACCGGACAGGGGGCTTACGAGCAGTACTTC. Translation: CAWSRPTGQGAYEQYF. The chain links TRBV30 to TRBJ2-7, with TRBD1 matching over 11 bases. CDR3 length equals 16 residues. Germline CDR1 is GTSNPN and CDR2 is SVGIG (reference sequence). Germline trimming cut 3 bases from V and 4 bases from J; bases unmatched to any gene: 11.

This chain connects TRBV6-1 to TRBJ1-4, with a weak D call TRBD1 (5 bases). This CDR3 contains 15 residues. Germline lookup yields CDR1 MNHNS and CDR2 SASEGT. The V end was cut by 4 bases, the J end by 7 bases, with 16 bases between. CDR3 amino acids: CASSVFARASEKLFF. The CDR3 DNA reads as TGTGCCAGCAGTGTATTTGCCAGGGCTAGTGAAAAACTGTTTTTT.

This clone was seen a few times. V gene TRBV18 combines with J gene TRBJ2-5; 7 nucleotides agree with TRBD1. Germline V lookup: CDR1 KGHSH, CDR2 LQKENI. The CDR3 length is 14 residues. J gave up 2 bases and V 3 bases, and 3 bases lay outside the gene matches. The CDR3 coding sequence is TGTGCCAGCTCACCGGGGACAGCACAAGAGACCCAGTACTTC. It yields the protein CASSPGTAQETQYF.

The CDR3 DNA reads as TGTGCCAGCAGCCCTATTAACAGTGATGATACGCAGTATTTT. Protein: CASSPINSDDTQYF. V and J are TRBV7-6 and TRBJ2-3; D is ambiguous. Germline lookup yields CDR1 SGHVS and CDR2 FNYEAQ. The V and J ends lost 5 bases and 6 bases respectively, with 15 bases between them. There are 14 residues in the CDR3.

The rearrangement uses TRBV11-2 and TRBJ2-7; a possible D gene is TRBD1 (5 bases). The CDR3 spans 14 residues. Germline V gene sequence: CDR1 SGHAT, CDR2 FQNNGV. V lost 3 bases, J lost 3 bases, and 12 bases lay in between. The CDR3 DNA reads TGTGCCAGCAGCTTTGGCAGGGTAAGCTACGAGCAGTACTTC. It is translated as CASSFGRVSYEQYF.

V is TRBV15 and J is TRBJ1-2, with D possibly being TRBD1 (6 bases). The V end was cut by 1 base, the J end by 1 base, with 13 bases between. From germline, CDR1 is LNHNV and CDR2 YYDKDF (reference sequence). This CDR3 spans 16 amino acids. CDR3 nucleotides: TGTGCCACCAGCAGAGCTACGGACAGCCTTAACTATGGCTACACCTTC. It codes for CATSRATDSLNYGYTF.

V gene TRBV5-1 combines with J gene TRBJ1-1; TRBD1 is a possible D gene (5 bases). Germline V gene lookup returns CDR1 SGHRS and CDR2 YFSETQ. V lost 1 base, J lost 5 bases, and 12 bases lay in between. The CDR3 has 14 amino acids. DNA for the CDR3: TGCGCCAGCAGCTTGTTCCTGGGGGGGACTGAAGCTTTCTTT. Translation: CASSLFLGGTEAFF.

The sample holds a few counts of this clone. The V call is TRBV19, the J call TRBJ1-4; a possible D gene is TRBD1 (5 bases). Trimming stripped 6 bases from V and 0 bases from J, with 17 bases between. Per the germline V gene, CDR1 is LNHDA and CDR2 is SQIVND (reference sequence). The CDR3 contains 17 residues. The CDR3 DNA reads TGTGCCAGTAGCGAGCGTAGGGGCACGGCAACTAATGAAAAACTGTTTTTT. This sequence encodes CASSERRGTATNEKLFF.

The V and J genes are TRBV9 and TRBJ2-3, with 7 bases identical to TRBD2. In germline, CDR1 is SGDLS, CDR2 YYNGEE. V lost 2 bases and J lost 9; bases outside the gene matches: 3. CDR3 size: 12 residues. The CDR3 protein is CASSVIGGTQYF. The CDR3 nucleotides are TGTGCCAGCAGCGTGATCGGGGGGACGCAGTATTTT.

Points on this clone: Other nucleotide sequences from this sample produce the same CDR3. The chain carries TRBV6-5 and TRBJ2-7; weak D call: TRBD2 (6 bases). Trimming removed 2 bases from V and 7 bases from J, with 9 bases in between. The CDR3 runs to 12 residues. Germline V CDR1 and CDR2: MNHEY, SVGAGI. CDR3 bases: TGTGCCAGCAGTTACGGCCGGGGGGAGCAGTACTTC. Translation: CASSYGRGEQYF.